The 3 T cell receptor beta chains reported below all come from one sample, sequenced in a study of T cell repertoires in cytomegalovirus infection. Their antigens remain unidentified. TCRdb ran MiXCR on the reads and lists one entry per CDR3 protein. The data hold approximately 910,000 distinct CDR3 sequences, with approximately 32% observed a single time. The sequences come from cultured CD8+ T cells from PBMCs, collected from culture after CMV antigen stimulation. The source is a human donor in good health (CMV status not recorded). Some clones in this sample may be carry-over from other donors' samples.

Of note for this clonotype: Its ends do not fully match the called genes, so a read error is possible. The chain links TRBV9 to TRBJ2-1; 8 nucleotides line up with TRBD1. The CDR3 has 16 amino acids. Per germline, CDR1 SGDLS and CDR2 YYNGEE. This chain's CDR3 is CASSVETGVRGNERFF. CDR3 nucleotides: TGTGCCAGCAGCGTAGAGACAGGGGTACGCGGCAATGAGCGGTTCTTC.

The chain recombines TRBV19 with TRBJ2-1, with 13 bases that match TRBD2. Trimming cost V 3 bases and J 10 bases; bases outside gene matches: 6. The CDR3 runs 15 residues. Germline loops: CDR1 LNHDA, CDR2 SQIVND (reference sequence). The CDR3 DNA is TGTGCCAGTAGTATGGGACTAGCGGGACAAGCGGAGCAGTTCTTC. Its translation: CASSMGLAGQAEQFF.

In this sample, this clonotype turned up a few times. This chain uses TRBV5-4 with TRBJ2-6; D remains ambiguous. The germline V and J ends were trimmed by 4 bases and 3 bases, with 11 bases remaining between them. Germline V gene data show CDR1 as SGHNT and CDR2 as YYREEE (reference sequence). There are 15 residues in the CDR3. This CDR3 reads CASSPRGVGANVLTF. The CDR3 nucleotides are TGTGCCAGCAGCCCTCGTGGGGTTGGGGCCAACGTCCTGACTTTC.